A selection of T cell receptor beta chains follows, all from one sample in a study of patients and donors after allogeneic stem cell transplantation. Via MiXCR, TCRdb re-called the RT-PCR reads, giving one row per CDR3 protein. In the table there are roughly 250,000 distinct CDR3 sequences, 13% to 15% of which are singletons. What was sequenced was blood, either unsorted or a sorted T cell fraction (not recorded which). These receptors came from a human donor who was either an allogeneic HSCT recipient or a stem cell or donor lymphocyte infusion donor (not recorded which). It is not recorded whose cells these are; they may come from a transplant donor. Each CDR3 is given with its conserved first and last residue. The order of the fields is V gene, clone size, D gene, CDR3 length, J gene, CDR3 protein, CDR3 DNA. The D gene is left open where the match is weak. Size tells how often a clone was seen (once, few, many) or the class of an expanded clone, and some rows leave it out.

V gene: TRBV18; clone size: -; D gene: -; CDR3 length: 16; J gene: TRBJ2-3; CDR3 protein: CASSPQHRAGADTQYF; CDR3 DNA: TGTGCCAGCTCACCACAGCACAGGGCTGGCGCAGATACGCAGTATTTT
V gene: TRBV20-1; clone size: -; D gene: -; CDR3 length: 13; J gene: TRBJ2-1; CDR3 protein: CSARDQLASEQFF; CDR3 DNA: TGCAGTGCTAGAGATCAACTAGCTAGTGAGCAGTTCTTC
V gene: TRBV5-1; clone size: -; D gene: -; CDR3 length: 15; J gene: TRBJ2-3; CDR3 protein: CASSLPGPQTDTQYF; CDR3 DNA: TGCGCCAGCAGCCTACCCGGGCCCCAAACAGATACGCAGTATTTT
V gene: TRBV5-1; clone size: -; D gene: TRBD2; CDR3 length: 15; J gene: TRBJ2-2; CDR3 protein: CASSTWTRNTGELFF; CDR3 DNA: TGCGCCAGCAGCACTTGGACTAGAAACACCGGGGAGCTGTTTTTT
V gene: TRBV5-6; clone size: -; D gene: -; CDR3 length: 14; J gene: TRBJ2-3; CDR3 protein: CASSLESGENTQYF; CDR3 DNA: TGTGCCAGCAGCTTGGAATCCGGGGAGAATACGCAGTATTTT
V gene: TRBV20-1; clone size: few; D gene: -; CDR3 length: 13; J gene: TRBJ2-2; CDR3 protein: CSAPRQGTGELFF; CDR3 DNA: TGCAGTGCCCCCCGGCAGGGCACCGGGGAGCTGTTTTTT
V gene: TRBV9; clone size: few; D gene: TRBD1; CDR3 length: 16; J gene: TRBJ1-6; CDR3 protein: CASSLRQGALSSPLHF; CDR3 DNA: TGTGCCAGCAGCCTCAGACAGGGGGCGCTTAGTTCACCCCTCCACTTT
V gene: TRBV12-3/TRBV12-4; clone size: few; D gene: TRBD1; CDR3 length: 12; J gene: TRBJ1-2; CDR3 protein: CASSTRGPGYTF; CDR3 DNA: TGTGCCAGCAGTACCAGGGGGCCTGGCTACACCTTC
V gene: TRBV11-2; clone size: few; D gene: -; CDR3 length: 16; J gene: TRBJ1-2; CDR3 protein: CASSLAAAMGSGGYTF; CDR3 DNA: TGTGCCAGCAGCTTAGCGGCAGCGATGGGATCGGGTGGCTACACCTTC
V gene: TRBV7-2; clone size: -; D gene: -; CDR3 length: 14; J gene: TRBJ1-1; CDR3 protein: CASNLTGWLTEAFF; CDR3 DNA: TGTGCCAGCAACTTAACAGGGTGGCTGACTGAAGCTTTCTTT
V gene: TRBV10-3; clone size: many; D gene: TRBD1; CDR3 length: 14; J gene: TRBJ1-4; CDR3 protein: CAISDRGSGEKLFF; CDR3 DNA: TGTGCCATCAGTGACAGGGGGTCTGGTGAAAAACTGTTTTTT
V gene: TRBV6-1; clone size: -; D gene: -; CDR3 length: 14; J gene: TRBJ1-3; CDR3 protein: CASSRTSSGNTIYF; CDR3 DNA: TGTGCCAGCAGTAGGACAAGCTCTGGAAACACCATATATTTT
V gene: TRBV9; clone size: few; D gene: -; CDR3 length: 15; J gene: TRBJ1-1; CDR3 protein: CASSVEVERSTEAFF; CDR3 DNA: TGTGCCAGCAGCGTAGAAGTGGAGAGGAGCACTGAAGCTTTCTTT
V gene: TRBV10-3; clone size: -; D gene: TRBD1; CDR3 length: 14; J gene: TRBJ2-2; CDR3 protein: CATAGTGNTGELFF; CDR3 DNA: TGTGCCACCGCCGGGACAGGGAACACCGGGGAGCTGTTTTTT
V gene: TRBV5-1; clone size: few; D gene: -; CDR3 length: 13; J gene: TRBJ2-4; CDR3 protein: CASSDGPKNIQYF; CDR3 DNA: TGCGCCAGCAGCGACGGACCCAAAAACATTCAGTACTTC
V gene: TRBV4-2; clone size: -; D gene: -; CDR3 length: 15; J gene: TRBJ1-3; CDR3 protein: CASSQEGEPGNTIYF; CDR3 DNA: TGTGCCAGCAGCCAAGAGGGAGAGCCCGGGAACACCATATATTTT
V gene: TRBV20-1; clone size: few; D gene: -; CDR3 length: 14; J gene: TRBJ1-6; CDR3 protein: CSGAGGILNSPLHF; CDR3 DNA: TGCAGTGGGGCGGGGGGCATTCTCAATTCACCCCTCCACTTT
V gene: TRBV27; clone size: few; D gene: TRBD1; CDR3 length: 17; J gene: TRBJ1-5; CDR3 protein: CASSSAGGSYRNQPQHF; CDR3 DNA: TGTGCCAGCAGTTCGGCAGGGGGGTCGTATCGCAATCAGCCCCAGCATTTT
V gene: TRBV4-1; clone size: many; D gene: -; CDR3 length: 16; J gene: TRBJ2-1; CDR3 protein: CASSRLAAKAYNEQFF; CDR3 DNA: TGCGCCAGCAGCCGGTTAGCGGCGAAAGCCTACAATGAGCAGTTCTTC
V gene: TRBV19; clone size: many; D gene: TRBD1; CDR3 length: 16; J gene: TRBJ1-2; CDR3 protein: CASSAIRDRGNYGYTF; CDR3 DNA: TGTGCCAGTAGTGCGATCCGGGACAGGGGCAACTATGGCTACACCTTC
V gene: TRBV4-2; clone size: few; D gene: -; CDR3 length: 13; J gene: TRBJ2-5; CDR3 protein: CASSRAQQETQYF; CDR3 DNA: TGTGCCAGCAGCCGGGCCCAACAAGAGACCCAGTACTTC
V gene: TRBV5-1; clone size: -; D gene: -; CDR3 length: 20; J gene: TRBJ1-1; CDR3 protein: CASSRGRGAGATLMNTEAFF; CDR3 DNA: TGCGCCAGCAGCCGAGGCCGGGGGGCAGGGGCTACCCTAATGAACACTGAAGCTTTCTTT
V gene: TRBV9; clone size: few; D gene: -; CDR3 length: 13; J gene: TRBJ1-1; CDR3 protein: CATSQGMNTEAFF; CDR3 DNA: TGTGCCACCAGCCAGGGGATGAACACTGAAGCTTTCTTT
V gene: TRBV20-1; clone size: -; D gene: TRBD2; CDR3 length: 13; J gene: TRBJ2-7; CDR3 protein: CSALLPGGYEQYF; CDR3 DNA: TGCAGTGCCCTACTCCCCGGGGGGTACGAGCAGTACTTC
V gene: TRBV20-1; clone size: few; D gene: -; CDR3 length: 14; J gene: TRBJ1-1; CDR3 protein: CSATPFGGDTEAFF; CDR3 DNA: TGCAGTGCCACCCCCTTCGGGGGGGACACTGAAGCTTTCTTT
V gene: TRBV7-8; clone size: few; D gene: TRBD2; CDR3 length: 20; J gene: TRBJ2-1; CDR3 protein: CASRLRPIAGDRRSYNEQFF; CDR3 DNA: TGTGCCAGCAGACTTAGACCGATAGCGGGGGACCGACGCTCCTACAATGAGCAGTTCTTC
V gene: TRBV28; clone size: -; D gene: TRBD1; CDR3 length: 13; J gene: TRBJ1-2; CDR3 protein: CASRSGQGSGYTF; CDR3 DNA: TGTGCCAGCAGGAGTGGACAGGGGTCCGGCTACACCTTC
V gene: TRBV30; clone size: few; D gene: -; CDR3 length: 11; J gene: TRBJ1-1; CDR3 protein: CAWRQNTEAFF; CDR3 DNA: TGTGCCTGGAGACAGAACACTGAAGCTTTCTTT
V gene: TRBV5-6; clone size: -; D gene: TRBD2; CDR3 length: 14; J gene: TRBJ2-5; CDR3 protein: CASSLWGGAETQYF; CDR3 DNA: TGTGCCAGCAGCTTGTGGGGGGGAGCAGAGACCCAGTACTTC
V gene: TRBV4-2; clone size: -; D gene: TRBD2; CDR3 length: 17; J gene: TRBJ2-3; CDR3 protein: CASSQDRLAADTDTQYF; CDR3 DNA: TGTGCCAGCAGCCAAGATAGGCTAGCGGCCGACACAGATACGCAGTATTTT
V gene: TRBV29-1; clone size: many; D gene: -; CDR3 length: 10; J gene: TRBJ1-4; CDR3 protein: CSVGSEKLFF; CDR3 DNA: TGCAGCGTAGGTAGCGAAAAACTGTTTTTT
V gene: TRBV11-2; clone size: many; D gene: TRBD2; CDR3 length: 15; J gene: TRBJ2-5; CDR3 protein: CASSLDIGGAETQYF; CDR3 DNA: TGTGCCAGCAGCTTAGACATCGGGGGGGCAGAGACCCAGTACTTC
V gene: TRBV24-1; clone size: -; D gene: -; CDR3 length: 15; J gene: TRBJ2-1; CDR3 protein: CATSDPGGTYNEQFF; CDR3 DNA: TGTGCCACCAGTGATCCCGGGGGCACCTACAATGAGCAGTTCTTC
V gene: TRBV11-1; clone size: few; D gene: TRBD1; CDR3 length: 16; J gene: TRBJ2-2; CDR3 protein: CASSRGTGANTGELFF; CDR3 DNA: TGTGCCAGCAGTCGGGGGACAGGCGCGAACACCGGGGAGCTGTTTTTT
V gene: TRBV18; clone size: -; D gene: -; CDR3 length: 14; J gene: TRBJ2-3; CDR3 protein: CASSPMGASDTQYF; CDR3 DNA: TGTGCCAGCTCACCGATGGGGGCCTCGGATACGCAGTATTTT
V gene: TRBV6-1; clone size: -; D gene: -; CDR3 length: 11; J gene: TRBJ1-1; CDR3 protein: CASREKGAAFF; CDR3 DNA: TGTGCCAGCAGGGAAAAGGGTGCAGCTTTCTTT
V gene: TRBV28; clone size: -; D gene: TRBD1; CDR3 length: 12; J gene: TRBJ2-7; CDR3 protein: CASRSTGVEQYF; CDR3 DNA: TGTGCCAGCAGGTCCACAGGGGTCGAGCAGTACTTC
V gene: TRBV19; clone size: -; D gene: TRBD1; CDR3 length: 18; J gene: TRBJ1-1; CDR3 protein: CASSPLPPGQGVYTEAFF; CDR3 DNA: TGTGCCAGTAGTCCTCTACCACCGGGACAGGGAGTGTACACTGAAGCTTTCTTT
V gene: TRBV7-2; clone size: -; D gene: -; CDR3 length: 14; J gene: TRBJ1-2; CDR3 protein: CASSRGHPNYGYTF; CDR3 DNA: TGTGCCAGCAGCCGGGGACACCCTAACTATGGCTACACCTTC
V gene: TRBV2; clone size: few; D gene: TRBD2; CDR3 length: 14; J gene: TRBJ2-7; CDR3 protein: CASRLTSGDYEQYF; CDR3 DNA: TGTGCCAGCAGATTGACTAGCGGGGACTACGAGCAGTACTTC
V gene: TRBV20-1; clone size: -; D gene: -; CDR3 length: 14; J gene: TRBJ1-1; CDR3 protein: CSAIDGTRNTEAFF; CDR3 DNA: TGCAGTGCTATAGACGGGACACGGAACACTGAAGCTTTCTTT